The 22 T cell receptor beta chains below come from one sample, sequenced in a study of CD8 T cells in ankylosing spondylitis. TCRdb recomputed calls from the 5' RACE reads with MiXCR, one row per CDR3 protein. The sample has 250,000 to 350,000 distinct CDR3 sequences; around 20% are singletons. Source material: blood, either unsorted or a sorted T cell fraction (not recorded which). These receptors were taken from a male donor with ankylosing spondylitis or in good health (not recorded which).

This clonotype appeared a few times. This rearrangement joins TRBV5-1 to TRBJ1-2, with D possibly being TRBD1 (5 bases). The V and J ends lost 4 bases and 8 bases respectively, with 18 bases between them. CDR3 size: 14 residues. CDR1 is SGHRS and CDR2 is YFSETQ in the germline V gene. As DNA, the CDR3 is TGCGCCAGCAGCACCTCCGGGGGAAGTGTGGGCTACACCTTC. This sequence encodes CASSTSGGSVGYTF. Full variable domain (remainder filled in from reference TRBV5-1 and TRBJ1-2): KAGVTQTPRYLIKTRGQQVTLSCSPISGHRSVSWYQQTPGQGLQFLFEYFSETQRNKGNFPGRFSGRQFSNSRSEMNVSTLELGDSALYLCASSTSGGSVGYTFGSGTRLTVV.

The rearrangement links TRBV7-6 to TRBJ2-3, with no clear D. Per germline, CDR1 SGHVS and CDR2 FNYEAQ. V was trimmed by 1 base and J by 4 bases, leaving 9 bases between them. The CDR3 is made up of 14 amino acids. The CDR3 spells CASSLELGSDTQYF. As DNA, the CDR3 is TGTGCCAGCAGCTTAGAGCTAGGGTCAGATACGCAGTATTTT. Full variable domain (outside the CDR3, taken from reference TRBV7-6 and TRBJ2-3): GAGVSQSPRYKVTKRGQDVALRCDPISGHVSLYWYRQALGQGPEFLTYFNYEAQQDKSGLPNDRFSAERPEGSISTLTIQRTEQRDSAMYRCASSLELGSDTQYFGPGTRLTVL.

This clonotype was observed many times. In DNA, the CDR3 is TGCGCCAGCAGCTTGGAGGCAGGACCCTACGAGCAGTACGTC. Amino acids: CASSLEAGPYEQYV. V is TRBV5-1 and J is TRBJ2-7; D unresolved. The length of the CDR3 is 14 residues. Trimming left V 0 bases short and J 2 bases short, with 9 bases between. From germline, CDR1 is SGHRS and CDR2 YFSETQ.

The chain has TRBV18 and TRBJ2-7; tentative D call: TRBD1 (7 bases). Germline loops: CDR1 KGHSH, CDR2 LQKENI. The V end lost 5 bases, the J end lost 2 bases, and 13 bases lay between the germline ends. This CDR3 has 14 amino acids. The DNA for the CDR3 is TGTGCCAGCTCAGGGGGGCAGGGGGCCTACGAGCAGTACGTC. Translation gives CASSGGQGAYEQYV.

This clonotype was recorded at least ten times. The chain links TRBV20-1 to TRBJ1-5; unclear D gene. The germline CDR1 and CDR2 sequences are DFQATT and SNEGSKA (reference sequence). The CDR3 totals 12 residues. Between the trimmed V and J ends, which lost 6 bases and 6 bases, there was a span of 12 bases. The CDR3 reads CSAEKVGQPQHF. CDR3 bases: TGCAGTGCCGAAAAAGTTGGTCAGCCCCAGCATTTT.

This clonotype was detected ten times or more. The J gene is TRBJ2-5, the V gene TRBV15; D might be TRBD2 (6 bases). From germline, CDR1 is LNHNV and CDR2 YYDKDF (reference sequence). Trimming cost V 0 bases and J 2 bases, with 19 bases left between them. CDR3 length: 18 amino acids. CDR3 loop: CATSRDRGAGPNQETQYF. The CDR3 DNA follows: TGTGCCACCAGCAGAGATCGTGGAGCGGGCCCTAATCAAGAGACCCAGTACTTC.

CDR3 region: CASSLSGTGVEKLFF. CDR3 nucleotide sequence: TGCGCCAGCAGCCTTTCCGGGACAGGGGTTGAAAAACTGTTTTTT. The V and J genes are TRBV5-1 and TRBJ1-4; 10 nucleotides align to TRBD1. V lost 4 bases and J lost 7; bases outside the gene matches: 7. CDR1 is SGHRS, CDR2 YFSETQ, per germline. CDR3 length equals 15 residues.

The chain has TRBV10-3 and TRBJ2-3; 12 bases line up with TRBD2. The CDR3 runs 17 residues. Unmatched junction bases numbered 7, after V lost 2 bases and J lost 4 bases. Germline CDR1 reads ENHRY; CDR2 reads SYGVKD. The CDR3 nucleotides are TGTGCCATCAGTGAGAGGGCTAGCGGGGGGGCATCAGATACGCAGTATTTT. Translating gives CAISERASGGASDTQYF.

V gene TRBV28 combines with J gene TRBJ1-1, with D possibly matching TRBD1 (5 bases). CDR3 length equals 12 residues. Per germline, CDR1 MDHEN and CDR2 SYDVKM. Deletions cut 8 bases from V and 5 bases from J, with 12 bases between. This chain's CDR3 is CASWGVRTEAFF. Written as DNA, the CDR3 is TGTGCCAGCTGGGGGGTACGGACTGAAGCTTTCTTT.

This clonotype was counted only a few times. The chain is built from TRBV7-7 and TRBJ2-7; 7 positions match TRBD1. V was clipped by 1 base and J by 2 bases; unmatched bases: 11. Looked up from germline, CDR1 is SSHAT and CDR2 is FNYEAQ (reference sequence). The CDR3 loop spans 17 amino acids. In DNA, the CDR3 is TGTGCCAGCAGCTTAGACAGGGGATGGACCGAACCCTACGAGCAGTACGTC. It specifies CASSLDRGWTEPYEQYV.

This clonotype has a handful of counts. In nucleotides, the CDR3 is TGTGCCAGTCTTGGACAGGCGAACACCGGGGAGCTGTTTTTT. This translates into CASLGQANTGELFF. The V gene is TRBV28, the J gene TRBJ2-2, with 7 bases identical to TRBD1. The CDR3 has 14 residues. The V and J ends lost 9 bases and 0 bases, in that order; junction bases with no gene match: 4. Germline V CDR1 and CDR2: MDHEN, SYDVKM.

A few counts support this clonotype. CDR3 coding DNA: TGCAGTGCTCTAAGGTCTAGCGGAGGCACAGATACGCAGTATTTT. Its protein is CSALRSSGGTDTQYF. The V and J genes are TRBV20-1 and TRBJ2-3; 7 bases align to TRBD2. V was clipped by 5 bases and J by 1 base; unmatched bases: 9. The CDR3 has 15 amino acids. From germline, CDR1 is DFQATT and CDR2 SNEGSKA (reference sequence).

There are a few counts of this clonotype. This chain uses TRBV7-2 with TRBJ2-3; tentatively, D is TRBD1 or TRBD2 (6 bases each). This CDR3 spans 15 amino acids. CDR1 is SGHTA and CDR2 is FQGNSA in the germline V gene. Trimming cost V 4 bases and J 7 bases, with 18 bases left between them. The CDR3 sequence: CASSSGGTKAYTQYF. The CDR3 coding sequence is TGTGCCAGCAGCTCGGGCGGGACAAAGGCTTATACGCAGTATTTT.

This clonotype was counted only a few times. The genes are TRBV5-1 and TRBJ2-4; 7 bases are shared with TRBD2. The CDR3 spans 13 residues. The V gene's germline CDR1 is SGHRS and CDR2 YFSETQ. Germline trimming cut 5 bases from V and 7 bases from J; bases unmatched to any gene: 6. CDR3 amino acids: CASSYQGGNIQYF. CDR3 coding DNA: TGCGCCAGCAGTTATCAGGGAGGGAACATTCAGTACTTC.

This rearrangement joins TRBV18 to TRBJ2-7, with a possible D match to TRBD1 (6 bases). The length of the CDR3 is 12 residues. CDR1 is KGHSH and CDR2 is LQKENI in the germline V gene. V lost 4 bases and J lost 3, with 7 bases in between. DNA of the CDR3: TGTGCCAGCTCACGGGACAACTACGAGCAGTACGTC. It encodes CASSRDNYEQYV.

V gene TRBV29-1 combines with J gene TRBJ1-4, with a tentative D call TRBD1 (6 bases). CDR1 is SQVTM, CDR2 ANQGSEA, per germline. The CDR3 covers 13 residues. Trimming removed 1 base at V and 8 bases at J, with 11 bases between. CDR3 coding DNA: TGCAGCGTTGAAGCACAGGGCCGGGAAAAACTGTTTTTT. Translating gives CSVEAQGREKLFF.

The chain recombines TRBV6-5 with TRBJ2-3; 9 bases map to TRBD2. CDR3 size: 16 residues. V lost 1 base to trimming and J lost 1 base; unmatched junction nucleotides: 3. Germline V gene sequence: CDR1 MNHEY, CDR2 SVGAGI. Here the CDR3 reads CASSYLASGGTDTQYF. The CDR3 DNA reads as TGTGCCAGCAGTTACTTGGCTAGCGGGGGCACAGATACGCAGTATTTT.

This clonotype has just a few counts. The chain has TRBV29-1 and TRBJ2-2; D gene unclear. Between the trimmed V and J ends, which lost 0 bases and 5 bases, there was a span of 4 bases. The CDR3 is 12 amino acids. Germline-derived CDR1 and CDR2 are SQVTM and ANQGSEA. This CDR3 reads CSVEEWTGELFF. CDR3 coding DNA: TGCAGCGTTGAAGAATGGACCGGGGAGCTGTTTTTT.

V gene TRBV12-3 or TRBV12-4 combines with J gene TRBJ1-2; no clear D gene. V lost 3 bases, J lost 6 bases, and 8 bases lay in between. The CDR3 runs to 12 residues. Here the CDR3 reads CASSFRKDGYTF. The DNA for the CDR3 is TGTGCCAGCAGTTTTAGAAAGGATGGCTACACCTTC.

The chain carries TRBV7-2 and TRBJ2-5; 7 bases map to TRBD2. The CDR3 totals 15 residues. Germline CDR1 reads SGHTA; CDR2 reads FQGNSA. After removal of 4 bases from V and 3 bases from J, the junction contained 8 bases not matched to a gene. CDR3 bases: TGTGCCAGCAGCTCCGGGACTATTACCAAAGAGACCCAGTACTTC. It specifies CASSSGTITKETQYF.

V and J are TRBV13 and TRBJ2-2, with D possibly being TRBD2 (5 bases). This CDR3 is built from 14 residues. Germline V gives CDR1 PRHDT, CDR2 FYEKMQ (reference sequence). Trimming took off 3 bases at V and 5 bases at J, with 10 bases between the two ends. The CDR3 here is CASSFEGGTGELFF. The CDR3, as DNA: TGTGCCAGCAGCTTCGAGGGCGGAACCGGGGAGCTGTTTTTT.

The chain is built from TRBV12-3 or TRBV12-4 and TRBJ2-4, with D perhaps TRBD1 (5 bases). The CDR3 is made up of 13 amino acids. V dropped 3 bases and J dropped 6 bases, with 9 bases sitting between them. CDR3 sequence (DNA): TGTGCCAGCAGTTTCCGGCAGGGAAACATTCAGTACTTC. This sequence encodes CASSFRQGNIQYF.